One sample yielded the 31 T cell receptor beta chains listed below, sequenced in a study of T-cell reconstitution after alpha-beta-depleted transplantation in children. This sample's TCRbeta library carried unique molecular identifier barcodes. TCRdb redid the calling of the PCR reads with MiXCR, one entry per CDR3 protein. This repertoire shows 170,000 or so distinct CDR3 sequences, 6% to 7% found once; its top ten account for roughly 3%. Material: PBMCs from the stem cell graft donor, obtained from the stem cell graft. The receptors come from a human donor who donated a stem cell graft to a child with Wiskott-Aldrich syndrome.

This clonotype has at least ten counts. The CDR3 DNA follows: TGCGCCAGCAGCCCTGGACTAGCGGGAGAACAAGAGACCCAGTACTTC. This gives the protein CASSPGLAGEQETQYF. The V call is TRBV5-1, the J call TRBJ2-5; 13 nucleotides match TRBD2. The CDR3 extends over 16 amino acids. CDR1 is SGHRS and CDR2 is YFSETQ in the germline V gene. V dropped 4 bases and J dropped 2; count of bases not matched to a gene: 5. The variable domain in full, with the rest retrieved from reference TRBV5-1 and TRBJ2-5, is KAGVTQTPRYLIKTRGQQVTLSCSPISGHRSVSWYQQTPGQGLQFLFEYFSETQRNKGNFPGRFSGRQFSNSRSEMNVSTLELGDSALYLCASSPGLAGEQETQYFGPGTRLLVL.

This clonotype occurred many times. V usage is TRBV12-3 or TRBV12-4 and J usage is TRBJ1-2; a weak D match, TRBD1 (6 bases). The CDR3 covers 14 residues. V lost 3 bases, J lost 7 bases, and 15 bases lay in between. CDR3 sequence reads: CASSFDYRDVGYTF. DNA for the CDR3: TGTGCCAGCAGTTTCGATTACAGGGATGTTGGCTACACCTTC.

This sequence joins TRBV20-1 and TRBJ1-1, with TRBD1 as a possible D gene (6 bases). V was pared by 3 bases and J by 4 bases, with 9 bases between. The CDR3 loop spans 12 amino acids. Looked up from germline, CDR1 is DFQATT and CDR2 is SNEGSKA (reference sequence). CDR3 in amino acids: CSARDRLTEAFF. In DNA, the CDR3 is TGCAGTGCTAGGGACAGACTCACTGAAGCTTTCTTT.

The chain has TRBV19 and TRBJ2-2, with TRBD2 as a possible D gene (5 bases). The CDR3 runs 13 residues. Per the germline V gene, CDR1 is LNHDA and CDR2 is SQIVND (reference sequence). V gave up 2 bases and J gave up 7 bases, with 8 bases separating them. This chain's CDR3 is CASSIRDGGELFF. CDR3 nucleotide sequence: TGTGCCAGTAGTATACGGGATGGCGGGGAGCTGTTTTTT.

In its sample, this clonotype was seen many times. V usage is TRBV6-1 and J usage is TRBJ2-1; D not certain. CDR1 and CDR2 (germline): MNHNS, SASEGT. This CDR3 has 13 residues. Trimming took 2 bases from V and 6 from J, leaving 8 bases between them. CDR3 in amino acids: CASSETDFNEQFF. The CDR3 nucleotides read TGTGCCAGCAGTGAAACCGACTTCAATGAGCAGTTCTTC.

The chain is built from TRBV18 and TRBJ2-1, with D perhaps assigned TRBD1 or TRBD2 (6 bases each). V was clipped by 2 bases and J by 8 bases, with 13 bases between them. The CDR3 covers 14 residues. Germline values: CDR1 KGHSH, CDR2 LQKENI. The DNA for the CDR3 is TGTGCCAGCTCACCAAGCGTGGGGGGCCATGAGCAGTTCTTC. Translating it yields CASSPSVGGHEQFF.

This sequence joins TRBV20-1 and TRBJ1-3, with 7 bases matching TRBD1. V dropped 5 bases and J dropped 0; count of bases not matched to a gene: 10. The CDR3 has 16 residues. The V gene's germline CDR1 is DFQATT and CDR2 SNEGSKA (reference sequence). This CDR3 is CSALPGTAASGNTIYF. The CDR3 nucleotides are TGCAGTGCTTTACCCGGGACAGCGGCCTCTGGAAACACCATATATTTT.

This clonotype was recorded many times. The chain couples TRBV7-2 to TRBJ1-5, with D uncertain. CDR3 length: 14 amino acids. Germline V gene sequence: CDR1 SGHTA, CDR2 FQGNSA. V lost 1 base, J lost 3 bases, and 7 bases lay in between. CDR3: CASSLDRNNQPQHF. Written as DNA, the CDR3 is TGTGCCAGCAGCTTAGACAGAAACAATCAGCCCCAGCATTTT.

In its sample, this clonotype was seen a few times. The chain recombines TRBV5-1 with TRBJ1-1, with D possibly being TRBD1 (5 bases). The CDR3 is made up of 14 amino acids. The germline gives CDR1 SGHRS, CDR2 YFSETQ. With 3 bases removed from V and 2 bases from J, the gap between germline ends came to 11 bases. The CDR3 spells CASSSGGANTEAFF. The CDR3 coding sequence is TGCGCCAGCAGCTCTGGAGGGGCAAACACTGAAGCTTTCTTT.

The table lists this clonotype with a few counts. The chain links TRBV5-1 to TRBJ2-3; tentative D call: TRBD2 (6 bases). This CDR3 comprises 14 residues. Per the germline V gene, CDR1 is SGHRS and CDR2 is YFSETQ. V lost 1 base and J lost 5, with 11 bases in between. As DNA, the CDR3 is TGCGCCAGCAGCTTGTACGGGGGTGGAGATACGCAGTATTTT. It specifies CASSLYGGGDTQYF.

A remark on this clonotype: A much more abundant neighbour one base away suggests this may be a read error. The genes are TRBV20-1 and TRBJ2-7, with 16 bases aligning to TRBD2. CDR3 size: 15 residues. In germline, CDR1 is DFQATT, CDR2 SNEGSKA (reference sequence). Written as DNA, the CDR3 is TGCAGTGCTAAGGGACTAGCGGGAGGGCTGTACGGGCAGTACTTC. Its translation: CSAKGLAGGLYGQYF.

The sample holds many counts of this clonotype. The chain links TRBV20-1 to TRBJ2-1; no reliable D call. CDR1 is DFQATT and CDR2 is SNEGSKA in the germline V gene (reference sequence). V lost 5 bases and J 6 bases, leaving 5 bases between the germline ends. The CDR3 has 10 residues. The CDR3 DNA sequence: TGCAGTGCTTTGCGCAATGAGCAGTTCTTC. It codes for CSALRNEQFF.

This clonotype occurred many times. This chain uses TRBV7-8 with TRBJ2-2; D uncertain. Germline CDR1 SGHVS, CDR2 FQNEAQ. Trimming stripped 1 base from V and 4 bases from J, with 13 bases between. The CDR3 has 16 residues. This chain's CDR3 is CASSLELRRITGELFF. In nucleotides, the CDR3 is TGTGCCAGCAGCTTAGAACTAAGGCGGATCACCGGGGAGCTGTTTTTT.

At least ten counts were recorded for this clonotype. This sequence joins TRBV20-1 and TRBJ2-5; the D gene is possibly TRBD2 (6 bases). The germline CDR1 and CDR2 sequences are DFQATT and SNEGSKA (reference sequence). Trimming left V 6 bases short and J 1 base short, with 9 bases between. The CDR3 runs to 12 residues. This chain's CDR3 is CSAPGVQETQYF. For the CDR3, the DNA is TGCAGTGCCCCGGGGGTCCAAGAGACCCAGTACTTC.

This clonotype was recorded at least ten times. The V and J genes are TRBV29-1 and TRBJ2-1; 7 bases fit TRBD2. The trim removed 4 bases at V and 1 base at J, leaving 7 bases unmatched. CDR1 and CDR2 from the germline V gene are SQVTM and ANQGSEA. The CDR3 sequence is 15 residues long. Here the CDR3 reads CSVALAAKSYNEQFF. The CDR3 DNA reads as TGCAGCGTTGCCCTAGCGGCAAAATCCTACAATGAGCAGTTCTTC.

V is TRBV28 and J is TRBJ2-1; possible D gene TRBD1, 6 bases. This CDR3 contains 13 residues. Germline loops: CDR1 MDHEN, CDR2 SYDVKM. Deletions cut 5 bases from V and 4 bases from J, with 9 bases between. CDR3 in DNA: TGTGCCAGCAGTACCCAGGGGTACAATGAGCAGTTCTTC. It is translated as CASSTQGYNEQFF. The variable domain in full, with the rest retrieved from reference TRBV28 and TRBJ2-1, is DVKVTQSSRYLVKRTGEKVFLECVQDMDHENMFWYRQDPGLGLRLIYFSYDVKMKEKGDIPEGYSVSREKKERFSLILESASTNQTSMYLCASSTQGYNEQFFGPGTRLTVL.

For this clonotype: A much larger clone sits a single nucleotide away, making a read error possible. The CDR3 here is CSVGGGLKNTEAFF. In DNA form, the CDR3 reads TGCAGCGTAGGAGGGGGCCTCAAGAACACTGAAGCTTTCTTT. The chain couples TRBV29-1 to TRBJ1-1; 7 nucleotides align to TRBD1. With V trimmed by 6 bases and J by 1 base, 8 bases remained unmatched. Germline loops: CDR1 SQVTM, CDR2 ANQGSEA. The length of the CDR3 is 14 residues.

The chain is built from TRBV5-1 and TRBJ2-5; D might be TRBD2 (5 bases). V lost 1 base to trimming and J lost 2 bases, with 9 bases between them. Germline loops: CDR1 SGHRS, CDR2 YFSETQ. The CDR3 extends over 14 amino acids. CDR3 residues: CASSLTRAQETQYF. CDR3 DNA: TGCGCCAGCAGCTTGACGAGGGCTCAAGAGACCCAGTACTTC.

Many counts were recorded for this clonotype. V is TRBV14 and J is TRBJ1-1; TRBD1 is a possible D gene (5 bases). This CDR3 has 17 residues. CDR1 and CDR2 (germline): SGHDN, FVKESK. Trimming took 0 bases from V and 4 from J, leaving 18 bases between them. CDR3 in amino acids: CASSQDLLGGSGTEAFF. CDR3 coding DNA: TGTGCCAGCAGCCAAGACCTTCTGGGGGGGTCGGGCACTGAAGCTTTCTTT.

This clonotype came up many times. The chain employs TRBV12-3 or TRBV12-4 and TRBJ2-3, with TRBD1 as a possible D gene (6 bases). Trimming pared 7 bases from V and 6 bases from J, leaving 11 bases between. The CDR3 length is 12 residues. CDR3 nucleotides: TGTGCCAGCAACACCAGGGGCGATACGCAGTATTTT. Translating it yields CASNTRGDTQYF.

In this sample, this clonotype turned up many times. The CDR3 nucleotides are TGTGCCATCAGGATGAACAGGGGAGGGTACAATGAGCAGTTCTTC. Protein product: CAIRMNRGGYNEQFF. The genes are TRBV10-3 and TRBJ2-1, with D possibly being TRBD1 or TRBD2 (7 bases each). The CDR3 totals 15 residues. Germline loops: CDR1 ENHRY, CDR2 SYGVKD. Deletions cut 6 bases from V and 4 bases from J, with 16 bases between.

There are many counts of this clonotype. The rearrangement joins TRBV5-1 to TRBJ2-2; D call uncertain. Trimming shortened V by 4 bases and J by 0 bases, and 13 bases separated the two germline ends. This CDR3 spans 16 amino acids. Per germline, CDR1 SGHRS and CDR2 YFSETQ. In nucleotides, the CDR3 is TGCGCCAGCAGCCCGTTGGGCAGGACGAACACCGGGGAGCTGTTTTTT. Its translation: CASSPLGRTNTGELFF.

This clonotype was counted at least ten times. The CDR3 loop is CASSLDRVPLNEQFF. The CDR3 DNA is TGTGCCAGCAGCCTAGACAGGGTACCCCTCAATGAGCAGTTCTTC. This chain uses TRBV3-1 with TRBJ2-1; TRBD1 matches at 7 bases. The J segment lost 6 bases and the V segment lost 4 bases, leaving 9 bases of the junction unmatched. Germline V gene sequence: CDR1 LGHDT, CDR2 YNNKEL (reference sequence). The CDR3 covers 15 residues.

This clonotype was seen repeatedly, ten times or more. The chain joins TRBV20-1 to TRBJ1-4; possible D gene TRBD1, 6 bases. The V gene lost 4 bases and the J gene lost 8 bases, with 17 bases spanning the gap. The germline CDR1 and CDR2 sequences are DFQATT and SNEGSKA (reference sequence). The length of the CDR3 is 14 residues. The CDR3 DNA is TGCAGTGCTATGACCACGCCTACAGGGGAAAAACTGTTTTTT. It translates to CSAMTTPTGEKLFF.

This clonotype was counted ten times or more. This rearrangement joins TRBV14 to TRBJ2-7, with 9 bases matching TRBD2. V dropped 4 bases and J dropped 5; count of bases not matched to a gene: 9. The CDR3 is 15 residues long. CDR1 is SGHDN, CDR2 FVKESK, per germline. The CDR3, as DNA: TGTGCCAGCAGCCCGCGGGGTAGCGGGAGAAACGAGCAGTACTTC. It specifies CASSPRGSGRNEQYF.

This clonotype was recorded many times. The genes are TRBV24-1 and TRBJ2-3; D is uncertain. Germline CDR1 is KGHDR and CDR2 is SFDVKD. This CDR3 has 15 residues. With 4 bases removed from V and 3 bases from J, the gap between germline ends came to 13 bases. The CDR3 DNA reads as TGTGCCACCAGTGACCCCTCTCCCATTACAGATACGCAGTATTTT. This codes for CATSDPSPITDTQYF.

This clonotype was seen at least ten times. The chain links TRBV5-6 to TRBJ1-6, with no clear D. The germline V gene encodes CDR1 SGHDT and CDR2 YYEEEE. This CDR3 has 14 residues. The V gene lost 2 bases and the J gene lost 7 bases, with 10 bases spanning the gap. This CDR3 reads CASSLAQQNSPLHF. The CDR3 DNA sequence: TGTGCCAGCAGCTTAGCCCAACAGAATTCACCCCTCCACTTT.

Many counts were recorded for this clonotype. This chain connects TRBV24-1 to TRBJ2-1; the match to TRBD2 covers 13 bases. This CDR3 spans 19 amino acids. The ends lost 4 bases at V and 3 bases at J; junction bases unmatched: 11. Germline assignment: CDR1 KGHDR and CDR2 SFDVKD. CDR3 residues: CATSDYDGTSGAIYNEQFF. Written as DNA, the CDR3 is TGTGCCACCAGTGACTACGACGGGACTAGCGGGGCGATCTACAATGAGCAGTTCTTC.

V usage is TRBV18 and J usage is TRBJ1-4; D perhaps matches TRBD1 (5 bases). Trimming shortened V by 3 bases and J by 11 bases, and 10 bases separated the two germline ends. CDR3 size: 12 residues. The germline CDR1 and CDR2 sequences are KGHSH and LQKENI. The CDR3 reads CASSPGESKLFF. As DNA, the CDR3 is TGTGCCAGCTCACCGGGGGAATCTAAACTGTTTTTT. Based on the CDR3 plus reference TRBV18 and TRBJ1-4, the full variable domain is NAGVMQNPRHLVRRRGQEARLRCSPMKGHSHVYWYRQLPEEGLKFMVYLQKENIIDESGMPKERFSAEFPKEGPSILRIQQVVRGDSAAYFCASSPGESKLFFGSGTQLSVL.

This clonotype has ten or more counts. The chain carries TRBV5-1 and TRBJ2-1; 11 nucleotides agree with TRBD2. V lost 5 bases and J lost 6; bases outside the gene matches: 7. The CDR3 extends over 15 amino acids. Germline-derived CDR1 and CDR2 are SGHRS and YFSETQ. The CDR3 region has the DNA TGCGCCAGCAGTACCGGGACTAGCGGATTCAATGAGCAGTTCTTC. Translating gives CASSTGTSGFNEQFF.

Regarding this clonotype: A read error is possible here, since a much larger clone lies one base away. The chain recombines TRBV12-3 or TRBV12-4 with TRBJ1-4; D gene ambiguous. Trimming removed 4 bases from V and 8 bases from J, with 17 bases in between. CDR3 length equals 15 residues. The CDR3 reads CASSSKGSYGEKLFF. Here the CDR3 DNA reads TGTGCCAGCAGTTCCAAGGGCTCCTACGGGGAAAAACTGTTTTTT.